This T cell receptor (beta chain) was recovered during a study of blood T cell repertoires in COVID-19. Method: immunoSEQ multiplex PCR; TCRdb's copy keeps in-frame clones and lacks some. The table shows hundreds of thousands of clones, with roughly 88% occurring only once. V lost 0 bases and J 10 bases, leaving 7 bases between the germline ends. The germline gives CDR1 SGHNT, CDR2 YENEEA. This CDR3 spans 12 amino acids. Participant-reported clinical history was the basis for cohort assignment. The sequenced material came from PBMCs or T cells enriched from blood (not recorded which). The chain has TRBV11-3 and TRBJ2-1; D gene ambiguous. The clonotype comes from a woman in her 50s who had recovered from COVID-19. CDR3 amino acids: CASSLDVREQFF. In DNA form, the CDR3 reads TGTGCCAGCAGCTTAGATGTCCGGGAGCAGTTCTTC.